Following are 6 T cell receptor beta chains from one sample sequenced in a study of early T cells in non-severe SARS-CoV-2 infection. TCRdb processed the 5' RACE reads anew with MiXCR; each CDR3 protein has one entry. Of some 66,000 distinct CDR3 sequences listed, around 13% are singletons. Sequenced material: whole blood. The source is an adult who was a healthcare worker with PCR-confirmed SARS-CoV-2 infection or an uninfected control (not recorded which).

This clonotype was found a few times. The rearrangement uses TRBV9 and TRBJ2-6, with unresolved D. From germline, CDR1 is SGDLS and CDR2 YYNGEE. CDR3 length: 14 amino acids. Trimming stripped 4 bases from V and 0 bases from J, with 5 bases between. The CDR3 protein is CASSPRSGANVLTF. CDR3 coding DNA: TGTGCCAGCAGCCCACGCTCTGGGGCCAACGTCCTGACTTTC.

The V gene is TRBV7-3, the J gene TRBJ1-1; 7 bases fit TRBD1. The length of the CDR3 is 16 residues. CDR1 and CDR2 from the germline V gene are SGHTA and FQGTGA. V trimming: 0 bases; J trimming: 5 bases; junction bases outside the gene matches: 9. CDR3 loop: CASSLTPGDRATEAFF. The CDR3, as DNA: TGTGCCAGCAGCTTAACCCCCGGGGACAGAGCTACTGAAGCTTTCTTT.

This clonotype was observed many times. The DNA of the CDR3 is TGTGCCAGCAGCTTATTCGCGGCAGGGGGGACAACTAATGAAAAACTGTTTTTT. Amino acids: CASSLFAAGGTTNEKLFF. V and J are TRBV7-9 and TRBJ1-4; 7 bases agree with TRBD1. Germline CDR1 SEHNR, CDR2 FQNEAQ (reference sequence). V shed 2 bases and J 0 bases; nucleotides not matched to a gene: 9. The CDR3 covers 18 residues.

This clonotype was observed many times. The V and J genes are TRBV7-9 and TRBJ2-2; TRBD2 aligns across 13 bases. The CDR3 loop spans 16 amino acids. Germline loops: CDR1 SEHNR, CDR2 FQNEAQ (reference sequence). Trimming took 4 bases from V and 5 from J; bases not matched to a gene: 4. CDR3 in amino acids: CASSWTSGSGTGELFF. The CDR3 nucleotides are TGTGCCAGCAGCTGGACTAGCGGGAGCGGGACCGGGGAGCTGTTTTTT.

This clonotype occurred many times. The DNA for the CDR3 is TGTGCCAGCAGTTTATCGGAGAGGGAACTGTTTTTT. Amino acid sequence: CASSLSERELFF. This chain links TRBV28 with TRBJ1-4; D unclear. V lost 1 base to trimming and J lost 12 bases, with 9 bases between them. Germline V gene lookup returns CDR1 MDHEN and CDR2 SYDVKM. CDR3 length equals 12 residues. Combining the CDR3 with reference TRBV28 and TRBJ1-4 gives the whole variable domain DVKVTQSSRYLVKRTGEKVFLECVQDMDHENMFWYRQDPGLGLRLIYFSYDVKMKEKGDIPEGYSVSREKKERFSLILESASTNQTSMYLCASSLSERELFFGSGTQLSVL.

The sample holds a few counts of this clonotype. This chain uses TRBV27 with TRBJ1-1; 9 bases map to TRBD1. The CDR3 is 14 amino acids. V shed 6 bases and J 3 bases; nucleotides not matched to a gene: 5. The germline V gene has CDR1 MNHEY and CDR2 SMNVEV (reference sequence). Written as DNA, the CDR3 is TGTGCCAGCAGGACAGGGGGGGTAGACACTGAAGCTTTCTTT. This encodes CASRTGGVDTEAFF.